This T cell receptor beta chain was captured in a study of T cells in localized non-small cell lung cancer. The study, taken as a whole, reports: Among the tissues sampled, uninvolved adjacent lung had the highest T cell clonality, above tumor. Sequencing covered just one tumor region, so heterogeneity cannot be ruled out. Turning up in adjacent lung were a median 57 of the top 100 tumor clones.

Profiling relied on immunoSEQ multiplex PCR, and the TCRdb table lists in-frame clones only, not all of them. The sample includes 48,000 or so clones, roughly 88% seen only once; the top ten take over 15%. For this clone: Its cognate antigen is unknown.

V lost 6 bases, J lost 2 bases, and 0 bases stayed unmatched. Germline V CDR1 and CDR2: ENHRY, SYGVKD. The CDR3 is made up of 14 amino acids. This specimen consisted of peripheral blood, obtained before any cancer treatment. This sequence originates from a male donor aged 60 or over with stage III squamous cell lung carcinoma. The chain links TRBV10-3 to TRBJ1-3, with 11 bases fitting TRBD1. The CDR3 region is CAIRGQGAGNTIYF. CDR3 sequence (DNA): TGTGCCATCAGGGGACAGGGGGCTGGAAACACCATATATTTT.